This T cell receptor beta chain was sequenced in a study of cytomegalovirus exposure and HLA in healthy donors. Study-wide context: Out of approximately 170 million T cells, an earlier analysis found more than 95 million unique TCR beta sequences in total. Study findings and constraints: The investigators catalogued 150 to 200 TCR beta chains as cytomegalovirus-associated.

PCR involved 60 Vbeta and 13 Jbeta primers. TCRdb keeps only in-frame clones here, not all; method: immunoSEQ multiplex PCR. The table shows 55,000 to 65,000 clones, with approximately 88% occurring only once. As to this clone: Its antigen is unidentified.

V lost 6 bases to trimming and J lost 4 bases, with 10 bases between them. CDR3 size: 13 residues. CDR1 and CDR2 (germline): MNHEY, SVGAGI. The rearrangement links TRBV6-5 to TRBJ2-1; D perhaps matches TRBD2 (5 bases). This TCR was recovered from a man aged 30-40 years in good health and CMV-seropositive. The sample was PBMCs. The CDR3 region has the DNA TGTGCCAGCAGCCCCATAGCGTACAATGAGCAGTTCTTC. Its translation is CASSPIAYNEQFF.